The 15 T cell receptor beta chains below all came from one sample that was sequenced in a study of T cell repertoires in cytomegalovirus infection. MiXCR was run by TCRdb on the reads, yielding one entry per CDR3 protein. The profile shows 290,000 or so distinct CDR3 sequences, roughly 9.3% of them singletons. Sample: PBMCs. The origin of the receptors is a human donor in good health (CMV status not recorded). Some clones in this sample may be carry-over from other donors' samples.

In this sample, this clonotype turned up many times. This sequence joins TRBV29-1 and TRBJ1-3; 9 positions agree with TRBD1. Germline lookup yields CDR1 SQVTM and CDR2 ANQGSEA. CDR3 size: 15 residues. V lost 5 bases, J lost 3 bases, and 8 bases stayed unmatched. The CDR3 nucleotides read TGCAGCGTTTATACCTGGACAGGGGATGGAAACACCATATATTTT. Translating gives CSVYTWTGDGNTIYF.

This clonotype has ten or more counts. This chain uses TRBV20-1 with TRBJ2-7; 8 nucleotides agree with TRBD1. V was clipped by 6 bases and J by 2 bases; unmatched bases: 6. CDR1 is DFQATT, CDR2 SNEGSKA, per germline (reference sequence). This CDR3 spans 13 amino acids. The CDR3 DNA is TGCAGTGCGCCGCGACAGGGGACCTACGAGCAGTACTTC. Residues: CSAPRQGTYEQYF.

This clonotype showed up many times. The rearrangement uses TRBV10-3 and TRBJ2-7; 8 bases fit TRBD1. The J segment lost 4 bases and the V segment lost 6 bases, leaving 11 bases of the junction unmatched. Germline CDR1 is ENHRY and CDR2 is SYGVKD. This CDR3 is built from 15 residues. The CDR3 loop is CAISEGQVLRYEQYF. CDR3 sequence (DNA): TGTGCCATCAGCGAGGGACAGGTATTAAGATACGAGCAGTACTTC.

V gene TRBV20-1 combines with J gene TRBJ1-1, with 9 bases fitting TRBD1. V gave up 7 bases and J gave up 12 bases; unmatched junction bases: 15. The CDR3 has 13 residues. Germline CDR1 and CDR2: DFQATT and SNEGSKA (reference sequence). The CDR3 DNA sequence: TGCAGTGTTAGGCACCGGGACAGGGAGTCGTCTTTCTTT. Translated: CSVRHRDRESSFF.

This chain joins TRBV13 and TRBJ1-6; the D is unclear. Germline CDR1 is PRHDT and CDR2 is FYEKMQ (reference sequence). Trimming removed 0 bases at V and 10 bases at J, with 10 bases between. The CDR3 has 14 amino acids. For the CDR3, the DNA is TGTGCCAGCAGCTTAGGAGACTCGGGCTCACCCCTCCACTTT. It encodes CASSLGDSGSPLHF.

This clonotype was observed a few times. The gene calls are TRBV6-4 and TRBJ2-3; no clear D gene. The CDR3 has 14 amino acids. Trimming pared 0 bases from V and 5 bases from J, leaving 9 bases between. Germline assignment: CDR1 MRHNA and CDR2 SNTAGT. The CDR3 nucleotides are TGTGCCAGCAGTGACTCGAGCAGCTTAGATACGCAGTATTTT. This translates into CASSDSSSLDTQYF.

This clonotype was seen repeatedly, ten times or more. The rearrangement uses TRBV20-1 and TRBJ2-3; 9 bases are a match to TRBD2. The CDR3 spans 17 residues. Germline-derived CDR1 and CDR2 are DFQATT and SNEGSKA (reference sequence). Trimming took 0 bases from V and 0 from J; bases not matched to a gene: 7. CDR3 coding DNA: TGCAGTGCTAGAGATTCAGCTAGCGGGGCCAGCACAGATACGCAGTATTTT. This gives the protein CSARDSASGASTDTQYF.

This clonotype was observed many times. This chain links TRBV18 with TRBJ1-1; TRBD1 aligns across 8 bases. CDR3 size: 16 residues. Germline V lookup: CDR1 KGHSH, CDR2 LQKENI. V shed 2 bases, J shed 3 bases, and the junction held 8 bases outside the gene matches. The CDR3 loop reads CASSPDGQGAYTEAFF. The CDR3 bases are TGTGCCAGCTCACCAGACGGACAGGGAGCGTACACTGAAGCTTTCTTT.

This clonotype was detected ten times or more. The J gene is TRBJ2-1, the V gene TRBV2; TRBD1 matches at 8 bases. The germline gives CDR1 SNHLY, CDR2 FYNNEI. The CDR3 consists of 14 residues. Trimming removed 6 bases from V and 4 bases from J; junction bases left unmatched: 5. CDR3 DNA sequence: TGTGCCAGCAGACGACAGGGGAATTACAATGAGCAGTTCTTC. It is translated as CASRRQGNYNEQFF. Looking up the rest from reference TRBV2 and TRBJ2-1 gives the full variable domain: EPEVTQTPSHQVTQMGQEVILRCVPISNHLYFYWYRQILGQKVEFLVSFYNNEISEKSEIFDDQFSVERPDGSNFTLKIRSTKLEDSAMYFCASRRQGNYNEQFFGPGTRLTVL.

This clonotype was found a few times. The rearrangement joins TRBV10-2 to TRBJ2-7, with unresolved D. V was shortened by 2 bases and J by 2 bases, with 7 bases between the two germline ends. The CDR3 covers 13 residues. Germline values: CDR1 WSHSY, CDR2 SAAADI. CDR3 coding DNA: TGCGCCAGCAGTGAGGGCAGCGCCTACGAGCAGTACGTC. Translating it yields CASSEGSAYEQYV.

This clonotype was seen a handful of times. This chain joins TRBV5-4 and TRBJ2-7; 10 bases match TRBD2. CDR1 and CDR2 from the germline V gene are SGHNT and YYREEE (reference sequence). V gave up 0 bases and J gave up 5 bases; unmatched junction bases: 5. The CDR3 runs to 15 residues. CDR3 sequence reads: CASSLATSGDDEQYV. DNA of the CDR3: TGTGCCAGCAGCTTGGCAACTAGCGGGGACGACGAGCAGTACGTC.

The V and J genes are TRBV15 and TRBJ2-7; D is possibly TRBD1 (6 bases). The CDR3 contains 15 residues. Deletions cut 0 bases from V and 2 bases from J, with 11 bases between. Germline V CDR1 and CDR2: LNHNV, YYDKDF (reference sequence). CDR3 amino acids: CATSRDPGHPYEQYV. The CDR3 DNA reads TGTGCCACCAGCAGAGATCCGGGACACCCCTACGAGCAGTACGTC.

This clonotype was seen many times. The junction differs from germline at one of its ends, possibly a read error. The DNA for the CDR3 is TGTGCCAGCAGTGAAACCCCACTTTACCAAGGCTTC. This gives the protein CASSETPLYQGF. The V gene is TRBV2, the J gene TRBJ1-2, with D uncertain. Germline lookup yields CDR1 SNHLY and CDR2 FYNNEI. The CDR3 extends over 12 amino acids.

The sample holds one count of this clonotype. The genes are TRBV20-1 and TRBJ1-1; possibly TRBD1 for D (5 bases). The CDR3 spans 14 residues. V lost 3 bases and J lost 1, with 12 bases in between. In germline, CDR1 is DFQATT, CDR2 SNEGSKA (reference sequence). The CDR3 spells CSASRGRENTEAFF. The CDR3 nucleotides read TGCAGTGCTAGTAGGGGCAGGGAGAACACTGAAGCTTTCTTT.

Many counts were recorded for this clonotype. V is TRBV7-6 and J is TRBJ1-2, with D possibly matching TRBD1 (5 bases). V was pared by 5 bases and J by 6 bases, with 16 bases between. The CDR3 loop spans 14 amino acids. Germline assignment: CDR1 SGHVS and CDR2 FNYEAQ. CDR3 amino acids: CASSPRSAGHGYTF. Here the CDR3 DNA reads TGTGCCAGCAGCCCAAGGTCTGCGGGGCATGGCTACACCTTC.